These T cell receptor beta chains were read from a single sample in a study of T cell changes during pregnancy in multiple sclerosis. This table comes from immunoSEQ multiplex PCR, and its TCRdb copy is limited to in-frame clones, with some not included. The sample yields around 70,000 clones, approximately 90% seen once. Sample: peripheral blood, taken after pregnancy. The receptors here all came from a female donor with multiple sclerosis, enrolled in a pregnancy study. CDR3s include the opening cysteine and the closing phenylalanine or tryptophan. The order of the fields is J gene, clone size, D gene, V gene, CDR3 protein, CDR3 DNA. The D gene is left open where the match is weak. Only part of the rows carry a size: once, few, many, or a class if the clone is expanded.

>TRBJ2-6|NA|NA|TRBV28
CASSRQSGANVLTF
TGTGCCAGCAGTCGACAGTCCGGGGCCAACGTCCTGACTTTC
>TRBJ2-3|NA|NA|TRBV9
CASSSGEGTDTQYF
TGTGCCAGCAGTTCGGGGGAAGGGACAGATACGCAGTATTTT
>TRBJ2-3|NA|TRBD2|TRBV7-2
CASRGLADSTDTQYF
TGTGCCAGCAGAGGACTAGCGGATAGCACAGATACGCAGTATTTT
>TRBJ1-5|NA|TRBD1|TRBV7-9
CASSSGTGVEQPQHF
TGTGCCAGCAGCTCAGGGACAGGGGTTGAACAGCCCCAGCATTTT
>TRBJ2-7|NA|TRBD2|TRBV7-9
CASSLTSGIYEQYF
TGTGCCAGCAGCCTGACTAGCGGGATCTACGAGCAGTACTTC
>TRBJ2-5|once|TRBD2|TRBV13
CASSSTGTTKETQYF
TGTGCCAGCAGTTCTACCGGGACTACCAAAGAGACCCAGTACTTC
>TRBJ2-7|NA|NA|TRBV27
CASSFIGSYEQYF
TGTGCCAGCAGTTTTATCGGCTCCTACGAGCAGTACTTC
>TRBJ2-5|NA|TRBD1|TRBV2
CASSVQGAKETQYF
TGTGCCAGCAGTGTTCAGGGGGCGAAAGAGACCCAGTACTTC
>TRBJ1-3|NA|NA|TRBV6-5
CASSYSAAAGNTIYF
TGTGCCAGCAGTTACTCGGCGGCAGCTGGAAACACCATATATTTT
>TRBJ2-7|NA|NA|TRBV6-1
CASSGLGLDYEQYF
TGTGCCAGCAGTGGACTAGGGCTAGACTACGAGCAGTACTTC
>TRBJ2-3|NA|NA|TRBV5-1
CASRQEADTQYF
TGCGCCAGCAGACAAGAGGCAGATACGCAGTATTTT
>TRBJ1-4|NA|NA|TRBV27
CASSPSTYARGEKLFF
TGTGCCAGCAGTCCGTCGACCTACGCAAGGGGTGAAAAACTGTTTTTT
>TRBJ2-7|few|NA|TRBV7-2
CASSAGSFSYEQYF
TGTGCCAGCAGTGCCGGGTCATTCTCCTACGAGCAGTACTTC
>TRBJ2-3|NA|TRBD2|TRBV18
CASSPGLAGVGTDTQYF
TGTGCCAGCTCACCGGGACTAGCGGGAGTGGGCACAGATACGCAGTATTTT
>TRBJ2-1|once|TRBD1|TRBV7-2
CASTPRQGAYNEQFF
TGTGCCAGCACCCCGAGGCAGGGGGCCTACAATGAGCAGTTCTTC
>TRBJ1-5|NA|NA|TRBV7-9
CASSLGQGHQPQHF
TGTGCCAGCAGCTTAGGGCAGGGGCATCAGCCCCAGCATTTT
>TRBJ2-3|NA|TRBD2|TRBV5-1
CASSLEPSGGRLDTQYF
TGCGCCAGCAGCTTGGAACCTAGCGGCGGCAGGTTGGATACGCAGTATTTT
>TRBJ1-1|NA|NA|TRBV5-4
CASSVISETEAFF
TGTGCCAGTTCGGTGATCAGCGAGACTGAAGCTTTCTTT
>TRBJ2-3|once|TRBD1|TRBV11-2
CASSQDGDRDTDTQYF
TGTGCCAGCAGCCAGGACGGGGACAGGGACACAGATACGCAGTATTTT
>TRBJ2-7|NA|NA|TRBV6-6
CASRPILMGNEQYF
TGTGCCAGCAGACCCATATTGATGGGCAACGAGCAGTACTTC
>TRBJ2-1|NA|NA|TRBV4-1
CASSQERVGNEQFF
TGCGCCAGCAGCCAAGAGAGGGTGGGCAATGAGCAGTTCTTC
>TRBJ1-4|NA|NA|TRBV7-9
CASSFHRRSTNEKLFF
TGTGCCAGCAGTTTTCACAGAAGATCAACTAATGAAAAACTGTTTTTT
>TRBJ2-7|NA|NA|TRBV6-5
CASSSDSYYEQYF
TGTGCCAGCAGTTCCGACAGTTACTACGAGCAGTACTTC
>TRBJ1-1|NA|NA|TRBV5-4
CASRQGIGNTEAFF
TGTGCCAGCAGACAGGGAATAGGGAACACTGAAGCTTTCTTT
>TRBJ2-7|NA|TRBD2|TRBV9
CASSLGLADGYEQYF
TGTGCCAGCAGCTTGGGACTAGCGGATGGCTACGAGCAGTACTTC
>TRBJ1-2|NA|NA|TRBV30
CAWRGDRTNYGYTF
TGTGCCTGGAGAGGCGACAGAACTAACTATGGCTACACCTTC
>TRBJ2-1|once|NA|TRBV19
CASSIVSSKYNEQFF
TGTGCCAGTAGTATAGTTAGCTCTAAATACAATGAGCAGTTCTTC
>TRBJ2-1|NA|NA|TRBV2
CASSEAWGTHGEQFF
TGTGCCAGCAGTGAAGCCTGGGGGACTCACGGTGAGCAGTTCTTC
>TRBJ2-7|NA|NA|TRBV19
CASMAGYEQYF
TGTGCCAGTATGGCAGGCTACGAGCAGTACTTC
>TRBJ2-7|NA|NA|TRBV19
CASSIAGSSYEQYF
TGTGCCAGTAGTATAGCGGGGAGCTCCTACGAGCAGTACTTC
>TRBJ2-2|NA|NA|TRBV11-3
CASSPAGELFF
TGTGCCAGCAGCCCCGCCGGGGAGCTGTTTTTT
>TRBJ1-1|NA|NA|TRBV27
CASKGGMNTEAFF
TGTGCCAGCAAGGGGGGGATGAACACTGAAGCTTTCTTT
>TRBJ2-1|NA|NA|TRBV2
CASSPGGGRAHEQFF
TGTGCCAGCAGTCCAGGGGGCGGGAGGGCTCACGAGCAGTTCTTC
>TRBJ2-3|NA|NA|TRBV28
CASSPPITGTSTDTQYF
TGTGCCAGCAGTCCACCCATTACAGGGACAAGCACAGATACGCAGTATTTT
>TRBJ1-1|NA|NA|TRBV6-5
CASSYSVSVMNTEAFF
TGTGCCAGCAGTTACTCGGTTTCAGTCATGAACACTGAAGCTTTCTTT
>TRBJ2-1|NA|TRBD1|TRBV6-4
CASRGTAYNEQFF
TGTGCCAGCAGAGGGACAGCCTACAATGAGCAGTTCTTC
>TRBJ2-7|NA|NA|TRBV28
CASSSPSREQYF
TGTGCCAGCAGTTCGCCTTCGAGGGAGCAGTACTTC
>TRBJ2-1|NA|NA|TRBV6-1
CASSGYKWEPNEQFF
TGTGCCAGCAGTGGGTATAAGTGGGAGCCCAATGAGCAGTTCTTC
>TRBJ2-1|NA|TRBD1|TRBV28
CASSSSGQGPDNEQFF
TGTGCCAGCAGCTCTTCCGGACAGGGCCCAGACAATGAGCAGTTCTTC
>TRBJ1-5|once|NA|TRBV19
CASSMYKRGNQPQHF
TGTGCCAGTAGTATGTACAAGAGGGGCAATCAGCCCCAGCATTTT
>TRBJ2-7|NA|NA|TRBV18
CASSPSRLDSYEQYF
TGTGCCAGCTCACCATCCCGACTCGACTCCTACGAGCAGTACTTC
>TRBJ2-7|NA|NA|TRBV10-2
CASSESRHYEQYF
TGCGCCAGCAGTGAGTCGCGTCACTACGAGCAGTACTTC
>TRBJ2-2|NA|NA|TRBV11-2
CASSLVAGSRTGELFF
TGTGCCAGCAGCTTAGTGGCGGGCAGTCGGACCGGGGAGCTGTTTTTT
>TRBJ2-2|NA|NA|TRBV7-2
CASSPRVTNTGELFF
TGTGCCAGCAGCCCCCGGGTGACGAACACCGGGGAGCTGTTTTTT
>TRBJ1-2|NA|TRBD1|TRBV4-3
CASSRAEGAEGYTF
TGCGCCAGCAGCCGGGCAGAGGGGGCTGAGGGCTACACCTTC
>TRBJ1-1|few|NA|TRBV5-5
CASSPGVTEAFF
TGTGCCAGCAGTCCAGGGGTGACTGAAGCTTTCTTT
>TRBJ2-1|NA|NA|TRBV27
CASSFESYNEQFF
TGTGCCAGCAGTTTTGAGAGTTACAATGAGCAGTTCTTC